Its frequency marks the clone carrying this T cell receptor beta chain as medium-sized (0.01 to 0.1%). The antigen remains unidentified. These data originate in a study of CXCR3-negative and CXCR3-positive naive CD8 T cells. Study-level results: Each naive subset displayed comparably high diversity, whereas memory CD8+ cells displayed much lower diversity.

Per germline, CDR1 SGHTA and CDR2 FQGNSA. This CDR3 has 14 amino acids. Through 5' RACE with UMI labels, the TRB cDNA libraries were prepared. TCRdb reprocessed the 5' RACE reads; each CDR3 protein has one entry and no DNA is given. Its clone listing holds 5,800 or so distinct CDR3 sequences. The sample comprised naive CXCR3- CD8+ T cells from blood. Subset of the sample: CD45RO-CCR7+CD27+CD95- naive CD8+ T cells lacking CXCR3 (TNR3-). The chain has TRBV7-2 and TRBJ1-2; as DNA is missing, the TRBD1 call by TCRdb cannot be tested. The source is a human donor in good health. Some clones in this sample may be carry-over from other donors' samples. The CDR3: CASSLGQGFYGYTF. The complete variable domain, with remaining parts taken from reference TRBV7-2 and TRBJ1-2, reads GAGVSQSPSNKVTEKGKDVELRCDPISGHTALYWYRQSLGQGLEFLIYFQGNSAPDKSGLPSDRFSAERTGGSVSTLTIQRTQQEDSAVYLCASSLGQGFYGYTFGSGTRLTVV.